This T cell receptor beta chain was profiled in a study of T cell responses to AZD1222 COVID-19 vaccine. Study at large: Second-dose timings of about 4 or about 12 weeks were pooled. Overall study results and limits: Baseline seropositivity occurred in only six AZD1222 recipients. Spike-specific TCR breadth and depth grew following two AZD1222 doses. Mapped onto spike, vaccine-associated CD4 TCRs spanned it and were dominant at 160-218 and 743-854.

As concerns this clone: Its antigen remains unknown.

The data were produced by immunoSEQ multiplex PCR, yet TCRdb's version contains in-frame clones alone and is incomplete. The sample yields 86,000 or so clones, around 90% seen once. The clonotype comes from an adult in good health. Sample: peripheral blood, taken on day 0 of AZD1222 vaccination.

CDR3 sequence: CASSLTGYTEQFF. Here the CDR3 DNA reads TGCGCCAGCAGCTTGACAGGGTATACTGAGCAGTTCTTC. The genes are TRBV5-1 and TRBJ2-1; tentatively, D is TRBD1 (6 bases). In germline, CDR1 is SGHRS, CDR2 YFSETQ. The V end lost 1 base, the J end lost 9 bases, and 11 bases lay between the germline ends. The CDR3 spans 13 residues.